The 27 T cell receptor beta chains listed next were all sequenced from one sample in a study of shared clonotypes between healthy human individuals. Sequencing was performed with immunoSEQ multiplex PCR; in TCRdb, only in-frame clones are kept and a portion is missing. The sample comprises some 510,000 clones, about four fifths of which are singletons, and 13% rests with the top ten. Sequenced material: PBMCs. These receptors originate from a woman aged 40-49 years in good health. Some clones in this sample may be carry-over from other donors' samples.

This rearrangement joins TRBV6-6 to TRBJ1-5, with D possibly being TRBD1 (5 bases). CDR1 MNHNY and CDR2 SVGAGI come from the germline V gene (reference sequence). This CDR3 is 14 amino acids long. The V and J ends lost 0 bases and 6 bases respectively, with 9 bases between them. The CDR3 sequence is CASSYSPGSQPQHF. The CDR3 DNA follows: TGTGCCAGCAGTTACTCCCCAGGGTCTCAGCCCCAGCATTTT.

The rearrangement links TRBV2 to TRBJ1-2; D not resolved. Trimming pared 1 base from V and 4 bases from J, leaving 10 bases between. CDR3 length: 14 residues. Germline CDR1 SNHLY, CDR2 FYNNEI. Here the CDR3 reads CASSEDTSRYGYTF. CDR3 coding DNA: TGTGCCAGCAGTGAAGACACCTCTCGCTATGGCTACACCTTC.

This clone was counted only a few times. The CDR3: CASSEGTGEYNEQFF. For the CDR3, the DNA is TGTGCCAGCAGTGAAGGGACTGGCGAATACAATGAGCAGTTCTTC. The rearrangement uses TRBV6-1 and TRBJ2-1, with a possible D match to TRBD2 (5 bases). CDR1 and CDR2 (germline): MNHNS, SASEGT. Between the trimmed V and J ends, which lost 1 base and 4 bases, there was a span of 11 bases. The CDR3 has 15 amino acids.

This clone is a singleton in its sample. The chain joins TRBV7-9 to TRBJ2-1; the D call may be TRBD1 or TRBD2 (5 bases each). V gave up 0 bases and J gave up 2 bases, with 8 bases separating them. Germline V gives CDR1 SEHNR, CDR2 FQNEAQ (reference sequence). This CDR3 has 15 residues. CDR3 sequence (DNA): TGTGCCAGCAGCTTAGCGAGGGACGCCTACAATGAGCAGTTCTTC. Amino acid sequence: CASSLARDAYNEQFF.

This clone was seen a handful of times. The V and J genes are TRBV29-1 and TRBJ2-1, with 8 bases aligning to TRBD2. Germline V gives CDR1 SQVTM, CDR2 ANQGSEA. The V and J ends lost 5 bases and 13 bases, in that order; junction bases with no gene match: 10. The CDR3 is 12 amino acids. The CDR3 sequence is CSVLPGGGVQFF. In nucleotides, the CDR3 is TGCAGCGTTCTCCCCGGGGGGGGAGTCCAGTTCTTC.

This chain joins TRBV7-2 and TRBJ2-6; D call uncertain. Germline V gene lookup returns CDR1 SGHTA and CDR2 FQGNSA. The CDR3 loop spans 16 amino acids. V dropped 6 bases and J dropped 0 bases, with 12 bases sitting between them. Here the CDR3 reads CASRPNQGSGANVLTF. The DNA of the CDR3 is TGTGCCAGCAGGCCAAATCAAGGCTCTGGGGCCAACGTCCTGACTTTC.

The chain recombines TRBV27 with TRBJ1-2; tentative D call: TRBD1 (5 bases). Trimming pared 2 bases from V and 8 bases from J, leaving 12 bases between. Germline assignment: CDR1 MNHEY and CDR2 SMNVEV (reference sequence). The CDR3 contains 13 residues. CDR3 DNA: TGTGCCAGCAGTTTACGGCCAGGGTACGGCTACACCTTC. It codes for CASSLRPGYGYTF.

J is TRBJ2-2 and V is TRBV27; the match to TRBD1 covers 7 bases. Germline-derived CDR1 and CDR2 are MNHEY and SMNVEV (reference sequence). V lost 6 bases and J lost 0; bases outside the gene matches: 4. The CDR3 has 15 residues. The CDR3 loop reads CASRWTGPNTGELFF. The CDR3 DNA reads as TGTGCCAGCAGATGGACAGGCCCGAACACCGGGGAGCTGTTTTTT.

The V gene is TRBV9, the J gene TRBJ1-3; D is ambiguous. The CDR3 has 16 residues. Trimming took off 0 bases at V and 0 bases at J, with 10 bases between the two ends. Germline CDR1 reads SGDLS; CDR2 reads YYNGEE. The CDR3 sequence is CASSVAPDPSGNTIYF. DNA for the CDR3: TGTGCCAGCAGCGTAGCTCCAGACCCCTCTGGAAACACCATATATTTT.

The rearrangement uses TRBV29-1 and TRBJ1-1; D is ambiguous. This CDR3 is 13 amino acids long. The V and J ends lost 6 bases and 0 bases respectively, with 11 bases between them. From germline, CDR1 is SQVTM and CDR2 ANQGSEA. The CDR3 DNA reads TGCAGCGTCGCGAGGCAGCTGAACACTGAAGCTTTCTTT. Its protein is CSVARQLNTEAFF.

J is TRBJ2-3 and V is TRBV6-5; D is unresolved. Trimming left V 8 bases short and J 2 bases short, with 17 bases between. The CDR3 is 15 residues long. CDR1 MNHEY and CDR2 SVGAGI come from the germline V gene. CDR3 coding DNA: TGTGCCAGCGGCTCACTCAGGAGACACACAGATACGCAGTATTTT. It yields the protein CASGSLRRHTDTQYF.

The chain is built from TRBV5-4 and TRBJ2-5; D unclear. This CDR3 spans 16 amino acids. Trimming removed 0 bases from V and 2 bases from J, with 14 bases in between. Germline V gene data show CDR1 as SGHNT and CDR2 as YYREEE (reference sequence). The CDR3 is CASSLAPVGTQETQYF. The CDR3 DNA reads TGTGCCAGCAGCTTGGCTCCGGTCGGAACGCAAGAGACCCAGTACTTC.

This clone was found a few times. Written as DNA, the CDR3 is TGTGCCAGCAGTTTCGCTAGCGGGAGGGTCGGGGCCCAGTACTTC. Its protein product is CASSFASGRVGAQYF. V and J are TRBV28 and TRBJ2-5; 12 bases fit TRBD2. The CDR3 is 15 residues long. CDR1 is MDHEN, CDR2 SYDVKM, per germline. The V and J ends lost 3 bases and 9 bases, in that order; junction bases with no gene match: 8.

V usage is TRBV28 and J usage is TRBJ1-2; weak D call: TRBD1 (5 bases). V lost 7 bases to trimming and J lost 4 bases, with 13 bases between them. Per germline, CDR1 MDHEN and CDR2 SYDVKM. The CDR3 contains 13 residues. This CDR3 reads CASTRGQVYGYTF. CDR3 DNA sequence: TGTGCCAGCACCCGCGGACAAGTCTATGGCTACACCTTC.

The V and J genes are TRBV7-9 and TRBJ2-5, with D perhaps TRBD1 (5 bases). Germline V CDR1 and CDR2: SEHNR, FQNEAQ (reference sequence). V was pared by 5 bases and J by 3 bases, with 13 bases between. The CDR3 extends over 14 amino acids. CDR3 bases: TGTGCCAGCAGCCCCTTAGGGGATGAAGAGACCCAGTACTTC. Protein: CASSPLGDEETQYF.

The chain recombines TRBV28 with TRBJ2-1, with 11 bases identical to TRBD2. The J segment lost 9 bases and the V segment lost 7 bases, leaving 14 bases of the junction unmatched. Germline V gives CDR1 MDHEN, CDR2 SYDVKM. The length of the CDR3 is 16 residues. CDR3 protein: CASTKELAGVAIEQFF. In DNA, the CDR3 is TGTGCCAGCACTAAAGAACTAGCGGGAGTCGCCATTGAGCAGTTCTTC. Supplemented by reference TRBV28 and TRBJ2-1, the full variable domain reads DVKVTQSSRYLVKRTGEKVFLECVQDMDHENMFWYRQDPGLGLRLIYFSYDVKMKEKGDIPEGYSVSREKKERFSLILESASTNQTSMYLCASTKELAGVAIEQFFGPGTRLTVL.

The chain carries TRBV5-5 and TRBJ1-5, with D possibly matching TRBD1 (6 bases). V lost 0 bases to trimming and J lost 7 bases, with 11 bases between them. The CDR3 has 14 amino acids. Germline V lookup: CDR1 SGHKS, CDR2 YYEKEE (reference sequence). In DNA form, the CDR3 reads TGTGCCAGCAGCTTGGGGGGGACAAAGCAGCCCCAGCATTTT. It encodes CASSLGGTKQPQHF. Supplemented by reference TRBV5-5 and TRBJ1-5, the full variable domain reads DAGVTQSPTHLIKTRGQQVTLRCSPISGHKSVSWYQQVLGQGPQFIFQYYEKEERGRGNFPDRFSARQFPNYSSELNVNALLLGDSALYLCASSLGGTKQPQHFGDGTRLSIL.

The rearrangement uses TRBV2 and TRBJ2-3, with 9 bases fitting TRBD2. V lost 3 bases to trimming and J lost 9 bases; unmatched junction nucleotides: 7. This CDR3 is 14 amino acids long. The germline V gene encodes CDR1 SNHLY and CDR2 FYNNEI. The CDR3 DNA reads as TGTGCCAGCAGTGAGCGGGAGGGATGGGGAACGCAGTATTTT. Its translation is CASSEREGWGTQYF.

This clone was seen a few times. The genes are TRBV27 and TRBJ2-1; D is possibly TRBD2 (6 bases). The CDR3 extends over 15 amino acids. Trimming left V 0 bases short and J 4 bases short, with 10 bases between. CDR1 and CDR2 from the germline V gene are MNHEY and SMNVEV (reference sequence). The CDR3 loop reads CASSLSGLFYNEQFF. The CDR3, as DNA: TGTGCCAGCAGTTTATCCGGACTATTTTACAATGAGCAGTTCTTC.

The CDR3 spells CASSKVVTQGKRSYEQYF. CDR3 DNA sequence: TGTGCCAGCAGCAAGGTTGTGACACAAGGCAAACGCTCCTACGAGCAGTACTTC. The genes are TRBV21-1 and TRBJ2-7; the table's D call, TRBD1, has no DNA check behind it. TRBV21-1 constitutes a pseudogene. This CDR3 region has 18 residues.

This rearrangement joins TRBV7-2 to TRBJ1-1; a weak D match, TRBD1 (6 bases). Germline values: CDR1 SGHTA, CDR2 FQGNSA. The germline V and J ends were trimmed by 5 bases and 6 bases, with 16 bases remaining between them. The CDR3 is 14 residues long. CDR3 sequence: CASSQGGDLAEAFF. CDR3 bases: TGTGCCAGCAGCCAAGGGGGGGACTTAGCTGAAGCTTTCTTT.

The J gene is TRBJ1-2, the V gene TRBV29-1; 11 nucleotides align to TRBD1. Germline trimming cut 6 bases from V and 7 bases from J; bases unmatched to any gene: 10. This CDR3 has 14 amino acids. Germline assignment: CDR1 SQVTM and CDR2 ANQGSEA. The DNA for the CDR3 is TGCAGCGTACCCGGGACAGGGGGTGAAAGTGGCTACACCTTC. Its protein product is CSVPGTGGESGYTF. The full variable domain, with the rest looked up from reference TRBV29-1 and TRBJ1-2, is SAVISQKPSRDICQRGTSLTIQCQVDSQVTMMFWYRQQPGQSLTLIATANQGSEATYESGFVIDKFPISRPNLTFSTLTVSNMSPEDSSIYLCSVPGTGGESGYTFGSGTRLTVV.

V and J are TRBV6-5 and TRBJ1-1; the D is unclear. V lost 4 bases to trimming and J lost 7 bases, with 13 bases between them. Germline values: CDR1 MNHEY, CDR2 SVGAGI. The CDR3 spans 13 residues. CDR3 nucleotide sequence: TGTGCCAGCAGTTCCGGACGGACTTTTGAAGCTTTCTTT. This gives the protein CASSSGRTFEAFF.

This clone appeared a few times. The J gene is TRBJ1-1, the V gene TRBV7-3; the D is unclear. V lost 3 bases and J 1 base, leaving 9 bases between the germline ends. The CDR3 runs to 14 residues. Germline CDR1 is SGHTA and CDR2 is FQGTGA. CDR3 amino acids: CASSLGPANTEAFF. The DNA of the CDR3 is TGTGCCAGCAGCTTGGGCCCGGCGAACACTGAAGCTTTCTTT.

The chain joins TRBV18 to TRBJ2-1; 8 bases agree with TRBD2. With V trimmed by 5 bases and J by 8 bases, 14 bases remained unmatched. The CDR3 loop spans 16 amino acids. Germline CDR1 reads KGHSH; CDR2 reads LQKENI. Here the CDR3 reads CASSSYFREGRDEQFF. In DNA, the CDR3 is TGTGCCAGCTCAAGTTATTTCCGGGAGGGCCGCGATGAGCAGTTCTTC.

This clone has only one observation. J is TRBJ2-3 and V is TRBV4-1, with 8 nucleotides matching TRBD1. J lost 6 bases, V lost 4 bases, and 21 bases had no gene match. CDR3 length equals 19 residues. Germline CDR1 and CDR2: MGHRA and YSYEKL. The CDR3 here is CASSLGLGQGPRGGDTQYF. The CDR3, as DNA: TGCGCCAGCAGCCTGGGGCTTGGACAGGGCCCACGAGGGGGGGATACGCAGTATTTT.

This chain links TRBV5-8 with TRBJ2-7, with D perhaps TRBD2 (6 bases). The ends were cut back, 0 bases at V and 0 bases at J, with 10 bases in the middle. CDR3 length: 15 residues. In germline, CDR1 is SGHTS, CDR2 YDEGEE. The CDR3 sequence: CASSLGVGGSYEQYF. The CDR3, as DNA: TGTGCCAGCAGCTTGGGAGTGGGGGGCTCCTACGAGCAGTACTTC.